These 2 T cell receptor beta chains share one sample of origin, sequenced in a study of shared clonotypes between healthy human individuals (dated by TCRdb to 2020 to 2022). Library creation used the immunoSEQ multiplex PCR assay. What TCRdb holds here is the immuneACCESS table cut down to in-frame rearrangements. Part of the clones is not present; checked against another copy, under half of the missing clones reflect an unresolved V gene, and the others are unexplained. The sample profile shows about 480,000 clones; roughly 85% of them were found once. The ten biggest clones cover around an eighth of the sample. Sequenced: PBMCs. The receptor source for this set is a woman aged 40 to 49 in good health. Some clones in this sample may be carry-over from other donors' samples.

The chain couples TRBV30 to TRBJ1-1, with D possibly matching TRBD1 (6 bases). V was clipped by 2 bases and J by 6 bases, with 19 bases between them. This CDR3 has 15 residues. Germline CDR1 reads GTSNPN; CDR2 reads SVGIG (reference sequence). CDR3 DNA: TGTGCCTGGAGTAAAGGACAGCCCAGGTCATCTGAAGCTTTCTTT. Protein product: CAWSKGQPRSSEAFF.

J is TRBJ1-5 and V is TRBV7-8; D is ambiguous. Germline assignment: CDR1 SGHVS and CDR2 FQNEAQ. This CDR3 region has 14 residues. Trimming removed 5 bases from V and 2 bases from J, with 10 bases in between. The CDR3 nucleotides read TGTGCCAGCAGCGACCGCCGGGGCAATCAGCCCCAGCATTTT. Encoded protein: CASSDRRGNQPQHF.